The T cell receptor beta chain under discussion was sequenced for a study of T cells in Graves' hyperthyroidism and ophthalmopathy (dated by TCRdb to about 2019). Background on the whole study: Peripheral blood was collected at initial diagnosis, before any treatment. After sampling, hyperthyroidism patients received methimazole starting at 30 mg daily, and ophthalmopathy patients received high-dose intravenous methylprednisolone. The paper describes TCR Vbeta CDR3 sequencing of fewer than 150 peripheral blood samples, made up of roughly 40 ophthalmopathy patients, some 80 hyperthyroidism patients and 17 progressor patients. Prospective prediction of ophthalmopathy was tested in an independent validation cohort of approximately 19 hyperthyroidism patients and approximately 17 patients who later progressed to ophthalmopathy. For training and testing, the 100 or so patients in the discovery cohort were randomly divided in a 7:3 ratio. TCR V-J signatures able to tell the groups apart were searched for in a discovery cohort of approximately 95 patients, of whom more than 40 had Graves' ophthalmopathy and some 60 had stable Graves' hyperthyroidism. The study also compared thyroid tissue and blood T-cell repertoires from over 5 Graves' hyperthyroidism patients. Study-wide conclusions, independent of this receptor: Sample size was not statistically predetermined, and blinding of investigators to group allocation was not performed. Blood samples also contained most of the expanded thyroid clonotypes (frequency above 0.001), which suggests that blood repertoires may reflect thyroid immune responses. Ophthalmopathy was separated from stable hyperthyroidism by a 13 V-J signature model, with approximately 90% sensitivity and 81% to 83% specificity obtained in cross-validation and 80%/75% obtained in testing. In validation, the model predicted progression to ophthalmopathy a median of about 6 months before onset, with about 64% sensitivity and roughly 79% specificity.

The CDR3 has 15 amino acids, counting the end cysteine and phenylalanine. Only CDR3 DNA is held: 45 bases, read in frame from base 1. The germline V gene encodes CDR1 GTSNPN and CDR2 SVGIG (reference sequence). At the junction V is shortened by 3 bases and J by 0 bases; bases outside the gene matches: 4. The hyperthyroidism patients were between 18 and 65 years old and newly diagnosed, with a disease duration of less than 2 months. The study excluded patients with uncontrolled infections, other autoimmune diseases, pregnancy or lactation. Clinical symptoms, serum thyroxine and TRAb, thyroid ultrasound, and orbital computed tomography formed the basis for the diagnoses. For progressor patients, blood was drawn at the first diagnosis of hyperthyroidism, before any ophthalmopathy symptoms had appeared. PBMCs were separated from under 12 ml of fresh peripheral blood using Ficoll-Paque density gradient centrifugation. Progressor patients were first diagnosed with Graves' hyperthyroidism and then developed ophthalmopathy during follow-up. Total RNA was extracted using Trizol reagent, and RNA quality was assessed on an Agilent 2100 Bioanalyzer.

Amplification of TCR beta CDR3 regions was carried out from RNA transcripts. A first-round RT-PCR of the TCR CDR3 used the HTBI primer set with the Qiagen OneStep RT-PCR kit. A second multiplex PCR round built the libraries, followed by size selection and purification. Sequencing of the libraries was done on an Illumina HiSeq2000 using paired-end 100 bp reads. The authors' pipeline ran thus. SOAPnuke was used to process the raw data, throwing out any read that contained adapters or uncalled bases, had a mean Phred below 15, or lacked an exact constant-primer or identifier match. COPE v1.2.5 was used to merge high-quality paired reads, and clonotypes were defined as unique nucleotide sequences. Clonotypes were aligned to IMGT TRBV, TRBD and TRBJ reference segments using MiTCR v1.1. Only V-J combinations with frequency above 0.0001, covering 99% to 99.2% of repertoires, were analysed. The TCS score was defined as F50 (clonal expansion) divided by E x V (chaos), with BLOSUM62-based TCRdist calculated between CDR3 peptides within each V-J. Welch's t-statistics and random forest reduced roughly 540 V-J features to around 14, which were used in a naive Bayes classifier (R e1071). TCRdb applied fastp at Q25 and MiXCR to the public reads, then kept only in-frame beta chains. Every entry covers one CDR3 protein and lists the most common genes and DNA from its rows. The V and J calls shown here were made by TCRdb, not taken from the authors' results. The sample profile shows hundreds of thousands of distinct CDR3 sequences; over 11% of them were found once. Jointly, the top ten make up approximately 5.7% of the sample.

This clonotype has more than one count but fewer than ten. It has no known antigen specificity. No per-base quality is available; no much larger clone lies one base away. The sequence is built from TRBV30 and TRBJ2-1; 8 middle bases align to TRBD1. The receptor was isolated from a woman aged 25-40 years with Graves' hyperthyroidism that later progressed to Graves' ophthalmopathy. Input material: blood. The nucleotide sequence is TGTGCCTGGAGACGGACAGGGAGCTCCTACAATGAGCAGTTCTTC. It specifies CAWRRTGSSYNEQFF.